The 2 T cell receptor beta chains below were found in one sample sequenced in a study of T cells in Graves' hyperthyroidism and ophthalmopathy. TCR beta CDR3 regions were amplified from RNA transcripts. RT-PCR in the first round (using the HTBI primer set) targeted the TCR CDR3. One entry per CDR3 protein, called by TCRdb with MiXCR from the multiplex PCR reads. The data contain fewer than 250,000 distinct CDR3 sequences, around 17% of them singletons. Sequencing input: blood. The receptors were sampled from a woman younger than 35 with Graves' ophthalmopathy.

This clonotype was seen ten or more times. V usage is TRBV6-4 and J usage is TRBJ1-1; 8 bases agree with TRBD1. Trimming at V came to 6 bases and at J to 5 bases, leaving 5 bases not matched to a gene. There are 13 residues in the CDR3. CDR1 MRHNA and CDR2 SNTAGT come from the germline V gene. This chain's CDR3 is CASRDRVGTEAFF. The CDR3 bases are TGTGCCAGCAGGGACAGGGTAGGAACTGAAGCTTTCTTT.

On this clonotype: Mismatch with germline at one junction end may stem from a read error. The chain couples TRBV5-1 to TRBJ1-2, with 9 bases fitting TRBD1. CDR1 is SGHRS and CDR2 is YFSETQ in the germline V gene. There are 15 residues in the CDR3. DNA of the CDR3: TGCACCAGCAGTTTGCTCACAGGGGGCGCGGATGGCTACACCTTC. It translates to CTSSLLTGGADGYTF.